The sequence of this T cell receptor beta chain was determined in a study of cytomegalovirus exposure and HLA in healthy donors. Overall study findings and caveats: It was in a later analysis that TCR association rates were seen to vary by HLA locus, highest for DRB1 and lowest for HLA-C. The study dropped some indistinguishable V segments, TRBV6-2 and TRBV6-3 among them. Donors belonging to an Asian-associated ancestry cluster reportedly showed fewer N-insertions in productive TCRs than the approximately 670-donor mean, according to what a later analysis found.

It was with 60 Vbeta and 13 Jbeta primers that the PCR ran. Libraries were prepared by immunoSEQ multiplex PCR; TCRdb keeps only in-frame clonotypes and omits some of them. The table lists under 250,000 clones, 80% to 90% of them singletons. Remarks on this clone: Its antigen is currently unknown.

Germline V lookup: CDR1 SGHRS, CDR2 YFSETQ. This CDR3 has 17 residues. The J segment lost 2 bases and the V segment lost 0 bases, leaving 8 bases of the junction unmatched. Sequencing was carried out using PBMCs. The chain uses TRBV5-1 and TRBJ2-3, with 8 bases that match TRBD2. The TCR sequence derives from a girl aged 2-15 years in good health and CMV-seronegative. CDR3 amino acids: CASSLVGLAGVTDTQYF. CDR3 DNA: TGCGCCAGCAGCTTGGTAGGGCTAGCGGGTGTCACAGATACGCAGTATTTT.